This T cell receptor beta chain is from a study of T cell responses to AZD1222 COVID-19 vaccine. Overall study results and limits: Vaccine-related CD4 TCRs covered spike, predominating at 160-218 and 743-854. In a largely white British group with more females than males, clonal diversity was possibly underestimated. Spike-specific TCR breadth and depth went up after people got two AZD1222 doses. Sampled repertoires all dated from after the peak T cell response.

CDR1 MNHEY and CDR2 SMNVEV come from the germline V gene (reference sequence). The CDR3 contains 13 residues. V shed 5 bases and J shed 3 bases, with 11 bases lying between them. TCRdb's copy holds only in-frame clones and misses some; the assay was immunoSEQ multiplex PCR. The data contain about 150,000 clones, about 87% of them seen just once; the ten biggest clones take up 3% to 4%. This clone was seen more than once but under ten times. Its antigen remains unidentified. The material sequenced was peripheral blood, taken on day 0 of MenACWY control vaccination. V usage is TRBV27 and J usage is TRBJ2-7; D is undetermined. The source of this sequence is an adult in good health. The CDR3 loop is CASSLGRVYEQYF. DNA of the CDR3: TGTGCCAGCAGTCTAGGACGGGTCTACGAGCAGTACTTC.